This TCR beta chain originates from a study of Graves' ophthalmopathy and Graves' hyperthyroidism. This clonotype came up many times. Its antigen is not identified. Beta-chain TCR CDR3 regions were amplified from RNA transcripts. In the first round, RT-PCR was carried out with HTBI primers, and a multiplex PCR formed the second round. Each CDR3 protein gets one entry after TCRdb re-called the multiplex PCR reads with MiXCR. The data contain fewer than 650,000 distinct CDR3 sequences, over 20% of them singletons. CDR1 WNHNN and CDR2 SYGVQD come from the germline V gene (reference sequence). This CDR3 spans 13 amino acids. V was pared by 8 bases and J by 3 bases, with 13 bases between. Study results and limitations: The model reached 70% to 71% sensitivity and approximately 72% specificity for predicting ophthalmopathy progression. Blood samples also showed most expanded thyroid clonotypes exceeding 0.001 frequency.

The sample taken for sequencing was peripheral blood. This chain uses TRBV10-1 with TRBJ1-2, with D perhaps TRBD1 (5 bases). The clonotype comes from a woman aged 18-29 years with stable Graves' hyperthyroidism. Some clones in this sample may be carry-over from other donors' samples. DNA for the CDR3: TGCGCCAGCTCAGGGACGCGAGACTATGGCTACACCTTC. It yields the protein CASSGTRDYGYTF.